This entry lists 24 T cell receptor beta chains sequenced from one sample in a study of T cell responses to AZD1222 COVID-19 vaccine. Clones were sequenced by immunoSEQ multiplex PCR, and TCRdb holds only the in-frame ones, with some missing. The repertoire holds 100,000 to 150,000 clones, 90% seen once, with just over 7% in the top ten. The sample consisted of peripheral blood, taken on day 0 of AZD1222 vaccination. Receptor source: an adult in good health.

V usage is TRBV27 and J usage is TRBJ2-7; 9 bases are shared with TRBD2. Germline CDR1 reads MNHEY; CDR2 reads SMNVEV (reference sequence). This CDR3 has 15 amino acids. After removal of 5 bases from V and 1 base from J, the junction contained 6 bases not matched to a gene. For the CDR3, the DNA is TGTGCCAGCAGTAGGGCGGGAGGGTGGTCCTACGAGCAGTACTTC. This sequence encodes CASSRAGGWSYEQYF.

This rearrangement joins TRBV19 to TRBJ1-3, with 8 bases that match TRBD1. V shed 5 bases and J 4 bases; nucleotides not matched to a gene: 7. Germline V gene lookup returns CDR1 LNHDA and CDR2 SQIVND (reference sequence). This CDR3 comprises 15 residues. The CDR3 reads CASSSPGQAGNTIYF. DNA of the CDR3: TGTGCCAGTAGTTCGCCGGGACAGGCAGGAAACACCATATATTTT.

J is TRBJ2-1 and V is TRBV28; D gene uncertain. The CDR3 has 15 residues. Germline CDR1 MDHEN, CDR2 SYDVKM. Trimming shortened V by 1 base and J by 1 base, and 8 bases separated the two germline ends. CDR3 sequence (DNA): TGTGCCAGCAGTTTATCTACGCCATCCTACAATGAGCAGTTCTTC. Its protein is CASSLSTPSYNEQFF. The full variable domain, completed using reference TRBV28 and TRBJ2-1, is DVKVTQSSRYLVKRTGEKVFLECVQDMDHENMFWYRQDPGLGLRLIYFSYDVKMKEKGDIPEGYSVSREKKERFSLILESASTNQTSMYLCASSLSTPSYNEQFFGPGTRLTVL.

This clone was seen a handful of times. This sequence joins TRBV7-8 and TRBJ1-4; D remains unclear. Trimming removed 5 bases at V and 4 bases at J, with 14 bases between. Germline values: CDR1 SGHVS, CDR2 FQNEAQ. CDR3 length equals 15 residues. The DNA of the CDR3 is TGTGCCAGCAGCCCCTCTAGAGGGATTAATGAAAAACTGTTTTTT. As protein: CASSPSRGINEKLFF.

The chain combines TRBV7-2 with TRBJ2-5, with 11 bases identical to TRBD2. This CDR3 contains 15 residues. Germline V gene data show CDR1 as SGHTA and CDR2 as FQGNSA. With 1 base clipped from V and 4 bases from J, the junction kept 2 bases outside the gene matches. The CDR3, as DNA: TGTGCCAGCAGCTTAGGACTAGCGGGACGAGAGACCCAGTACTTC. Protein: CASSLGLAGRETQYF.

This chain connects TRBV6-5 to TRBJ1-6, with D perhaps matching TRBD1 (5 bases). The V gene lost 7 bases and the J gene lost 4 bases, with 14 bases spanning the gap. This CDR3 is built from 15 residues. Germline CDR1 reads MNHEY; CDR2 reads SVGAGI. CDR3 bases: TGTGCCAGCACCGCAGGGACGGTATATAATTCACCCCTCCACTTT. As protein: CASTAGTVYNSPLHF.

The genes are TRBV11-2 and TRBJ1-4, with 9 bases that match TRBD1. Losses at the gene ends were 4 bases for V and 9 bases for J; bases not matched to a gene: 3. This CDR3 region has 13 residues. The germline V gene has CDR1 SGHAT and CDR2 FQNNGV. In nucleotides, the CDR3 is TGTGCCAGCAGCTCCGGACAGGGGAAAAAACTGTTTTTT. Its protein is CASSSGQGKKLFF.

The CDR3, as DNA: TGTGCCACCGCGGGGGTTAGCGAGACCCAGTACTTC. Translating it yields CATAGVSETQYF. The chain is built from TRBV24-1 and TRBJ2-5, with TRBD2 matching over 7 bases. CDR1 is KGHDR and CDR2 is SFDVKD in the germline V gene. The V gene end was trimmed by 9 bases and the J gene end by 5 bases; junction bases not matched to a gene: 5. The CDR3 consists of 12 residues.

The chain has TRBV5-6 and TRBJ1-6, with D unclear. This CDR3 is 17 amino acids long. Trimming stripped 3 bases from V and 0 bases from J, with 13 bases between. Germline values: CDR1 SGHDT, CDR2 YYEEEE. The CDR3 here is CASSSLHAGSYNSPLHF. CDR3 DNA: TGTGCCAGCAGCTCCCTGCACGCAGGCTCCTATAATTCACCCCTCCACTTT. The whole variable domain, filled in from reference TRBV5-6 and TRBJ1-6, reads DAGVTQSPTHLIKTRGQQVTLRCSPKSGHDTVSWYQQALGQGPQFIFQYYEEEERQRGNFPDRFSGHQFPNYSSELNVNALLLGDSALYLCASSSLHAGSYNSPLHFGNGTRLTVT.

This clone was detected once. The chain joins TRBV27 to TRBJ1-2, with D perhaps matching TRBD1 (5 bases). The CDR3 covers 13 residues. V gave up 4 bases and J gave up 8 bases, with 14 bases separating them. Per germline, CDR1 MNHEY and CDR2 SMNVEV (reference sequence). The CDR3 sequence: CASSYRGLGGYTF. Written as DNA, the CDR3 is TGTGCCAGCAGTTATCGGGGGTTGGGGGGCTACACCTTC.

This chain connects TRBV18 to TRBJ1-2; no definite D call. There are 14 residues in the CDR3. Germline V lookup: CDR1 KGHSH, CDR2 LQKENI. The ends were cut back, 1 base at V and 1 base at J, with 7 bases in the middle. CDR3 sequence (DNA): TGTGCCAGCTCACCACGCCAGGATAACTATGGCTACACCTTC. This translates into CASSPRQDNYGYTF.

The CDR3 region is CASSLAGQGSYGYTF. The CDR3 DNA is TGTGCCAGCAGCTTAGCGGGACAGGGCAGCTATGGCTACACCTTC. The rearrangement joins TRBV5-5 to TRBJ1-2, with 9 bases lining up with TRBD1. CDR1 and CDR2 from the germline V gene are SGHKS and YYEKEE (reference sequence). The junction had 6 bases not matched to a gene; V was cut back by 2 bases and J by 4 bases. The CDR3 is made up of 15 amino acids. Drawing the rest from reference TRBV5-5 and TRBJ1-2, the complete variable domain is DAGVTQSPTHLIKTRGQQVTLRCSPISGHKSVSWYQQVLGQGPQFIFQYYEKEERGRGNFPDRFSARQFPNYSSELNVNALLLGDSALYLCASSLAGQGSYGYTFGSGTRLTVV.

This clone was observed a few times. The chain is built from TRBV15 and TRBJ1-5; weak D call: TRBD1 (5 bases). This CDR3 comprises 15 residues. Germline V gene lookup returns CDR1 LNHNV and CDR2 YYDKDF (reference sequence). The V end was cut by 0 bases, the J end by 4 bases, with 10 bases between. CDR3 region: CATSRDRGENQPQHF. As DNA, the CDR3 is TGTGCCACCAGCAGAGATCGGGGGGAGAATCAGCCCCAGCATTTT.

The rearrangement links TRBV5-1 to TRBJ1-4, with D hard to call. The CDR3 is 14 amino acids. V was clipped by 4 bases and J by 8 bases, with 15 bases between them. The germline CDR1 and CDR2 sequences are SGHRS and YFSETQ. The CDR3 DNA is TGCGCCAGCAGCGTGGGAGTTCTGAGAGAAAAACTGTTTTTT. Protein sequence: CASSVGVLREKLFF. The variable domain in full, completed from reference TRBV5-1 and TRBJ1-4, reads KAGVTQTPRYLIKTRGQQVTLSCSPISGHRSVSWYQQTPGQGLQFLFEYFSETQRNKGNFPGRFSGRQFSNSRSEMNVSTLELGDSALYLCASSVGVLREKLFFGSGTQLSVL.

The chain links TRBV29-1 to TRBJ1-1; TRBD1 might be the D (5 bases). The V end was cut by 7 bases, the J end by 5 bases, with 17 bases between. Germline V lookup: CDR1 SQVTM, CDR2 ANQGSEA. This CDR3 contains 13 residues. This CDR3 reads CSAQSGAGTEAFF. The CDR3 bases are TGCAGCGCACAAAGCGGGGCAGGTACTGAAGCTTTCTTT. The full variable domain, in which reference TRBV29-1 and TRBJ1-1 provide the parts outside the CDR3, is SAVISQKPSRDICQRGTSLTIQCQVDSQVTMMFWYRQQPGQSLTLIATANQGSEATYESGFVIDKFPISRPNLTFSTLTVSNMSPEDSSIYLCSAQSGAGTEAFFGQGTRLTVV.

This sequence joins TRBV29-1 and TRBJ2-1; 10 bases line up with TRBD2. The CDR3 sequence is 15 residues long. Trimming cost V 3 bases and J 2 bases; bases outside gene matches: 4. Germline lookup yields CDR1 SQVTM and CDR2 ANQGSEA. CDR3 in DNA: TGCAGCGTTGATGGGACTAGCGAAGCCTACAATGAGCAGTTCTTC. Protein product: CSVDGTSEAYNEQFF.

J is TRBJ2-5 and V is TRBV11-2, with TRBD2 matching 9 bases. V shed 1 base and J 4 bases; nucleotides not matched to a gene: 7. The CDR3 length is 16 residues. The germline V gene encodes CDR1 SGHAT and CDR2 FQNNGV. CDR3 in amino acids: CASSLGGTSMVETQYF. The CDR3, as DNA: TGTGCCAGCAGCTTAGGAGGGACTAGCATGGTAGAGACCCAGTACTTC.

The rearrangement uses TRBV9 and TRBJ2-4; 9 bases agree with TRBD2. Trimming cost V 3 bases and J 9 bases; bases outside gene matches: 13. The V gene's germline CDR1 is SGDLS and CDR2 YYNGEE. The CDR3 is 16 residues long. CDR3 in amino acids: CASSAFPGTSRGIQYF. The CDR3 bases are TGTGCCAGCAGCGCCTTCCCCGGGACTAGCCGGGGCATTCAGTACTTC. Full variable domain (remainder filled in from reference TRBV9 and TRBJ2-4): DSGVTQTPKHLITATGQRVTLRCSPRSGDLSVYWYQQSLDQGLQFLIQYYNGEERAKGNILERFSAQQFPDLHSELNLSSLELGDSALYFCASSAFPGTSRGIQYFGAGTRLSVL.

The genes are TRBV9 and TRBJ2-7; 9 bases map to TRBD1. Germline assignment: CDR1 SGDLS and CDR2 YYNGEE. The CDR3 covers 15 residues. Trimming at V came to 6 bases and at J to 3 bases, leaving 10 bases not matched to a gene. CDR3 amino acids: CASNPGQGFGYEQYF. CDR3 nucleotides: TGTGCCAGCAACCCTGGACAGGGGTTCGGCTACGAGCAGTACTTC.

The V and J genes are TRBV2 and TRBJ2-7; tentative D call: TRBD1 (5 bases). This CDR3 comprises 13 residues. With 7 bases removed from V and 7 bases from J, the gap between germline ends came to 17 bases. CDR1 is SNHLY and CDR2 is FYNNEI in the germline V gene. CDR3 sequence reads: CASKGIYSGEQYF. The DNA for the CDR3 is TGTGCCAGCAAGGGGATTTACTCTGGGGAGCAGTACTTC.

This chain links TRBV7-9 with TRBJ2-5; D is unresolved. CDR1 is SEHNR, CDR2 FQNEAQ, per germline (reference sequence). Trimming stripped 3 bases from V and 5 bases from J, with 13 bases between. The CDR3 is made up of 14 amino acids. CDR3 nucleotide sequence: TGTGCCAGCAGCTTCTCTGGGGTTGTCGAGACCCAGTACTTC. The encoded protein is CASSFSGVVETQYF.

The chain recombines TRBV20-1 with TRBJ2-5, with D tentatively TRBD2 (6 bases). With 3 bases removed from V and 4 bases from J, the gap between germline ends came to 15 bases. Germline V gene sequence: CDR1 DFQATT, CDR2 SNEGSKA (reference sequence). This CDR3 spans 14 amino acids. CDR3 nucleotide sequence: TGCAGTGCTAGTGTGCCGGGAGAAGGAGAGACCCAGTACTTC. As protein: CSASVPGEGETQYF.

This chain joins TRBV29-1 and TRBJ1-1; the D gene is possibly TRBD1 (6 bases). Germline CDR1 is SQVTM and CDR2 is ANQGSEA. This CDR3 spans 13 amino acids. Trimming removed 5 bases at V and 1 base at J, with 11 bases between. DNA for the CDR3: TGCAGCGTTAAGGGACATTCGAACACTGAAGCTTTCTTT. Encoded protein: CSVKGHSNTEAFF.

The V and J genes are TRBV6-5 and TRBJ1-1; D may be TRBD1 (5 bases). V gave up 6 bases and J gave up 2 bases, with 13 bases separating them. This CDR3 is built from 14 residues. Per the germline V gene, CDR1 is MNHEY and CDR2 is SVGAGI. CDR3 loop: CASSRVRGNTEAFF. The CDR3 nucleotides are TGTGCCAGCAGCCGCGTTAGGGGAAACACTGAAGCTTTCTTT.